The 18 T cell receptor beta chains below were found in one sample sequenced in a study of T cells in Graves' hyperthyroidism and ophthalmopathy. RNA transcripts yielded amplified TCR beta CDR3 regions. In the first-round RT-PCR of the TCR CDR3, the HTBI primer set was used. TCRdb passed the multiplex PCR reads through MiXCR, listing each CDR3 protein once. The table records about 360,000 distinct CDR3 sequences, about 13% of them present only once. What was sequenced was blood. These receptor sequences come from a woman younger than 35 with Graves' hyperthyroidism.

There are a few counts of this clonotype. The rearrangement joins TRBV5-6 to TRBJ2-7; possibly TRBD1 or TRBD2 for D (5 bases each). CDR3 size: 14 residues. V lost 4 bases to trimming and J lost 9 bases, with 20 bases between them. The V gene's germline CDR1 is SGHDT and CDR2 YYEEEE. The CDR3 nucleotides are TGTGCCAGCAGCCCTGGGACCGCGTTGGATGGGCAGTACTTC. This encodes CASSPGTALDGQYF.

The sample holds many counts of this clonotype. V usage is TRBV7-8 and J usage is TRBJ2-7, with TRBD1 matching 10 bases. The CDR3 length is 18 residues. Trimming cost V 5 bases and J 4 bases; bases outside gene matches: 17. The germline gives CDR1 SGHVS, CDR2 FQNEAQ. The CDR3 loop reads CASSVSTVTGQGRYEQYF. Here the CDR3 DNA reads TGTGCCAGCAGCGTGAGCACCGTGACGGGACAGGGGCGATACGAGCAGTACTTC.

This clonotype came up many times. V usage is TRBV5-1 and J usage is TRBJ1-4; 8 nucleotides match TRBD1. The CDR3 is 15 amino acids. Germline assignment: CDR1 SGHRS and CDR2 YFSETQ. Germline trimming cut 7 bases from V and 6 bases from J; bases unmatched to any gene: 11. Written as DNA, the CDR3 is TGCGCCAGCTGGCCAGGGGGCGGTTCAGATGAAAAACTGTTTTTT. It encodes CASWPGGGSDEKLFF.

This clonotype was seen ten or more times. The J gene is TRBJ2-1, the V gene TRBV3-1; 11 bases align to TRBD2. The junction had 7 bases not matched to a gene; V was cut back by 5 bases and J by 7 bases. CDR1 LGHDT and CDR2 YNNKEL come from the germline V gene (reference sequence). The CDR3 totals 15 residues. CDR3 DNA: TGTGCCAGCAGCACCCTAGCGGGAGGAGAAAATGAGCAGTTCTTC. This gives the protein CASSTLAGGENEQFF.

This clonotype was counted a few times. The V and J genes are TRBV14 and TRBJ2-7; D remains ambiguous. CDR3 size: 13 residues. The germline V gene has CDR1 SGHDN and CDR2 FVKESK. V was cut by 1 base and J by 4 bases, with 8 bases left in between. CDR3 in DNA: TGTGCCAGCAGCCAAGGGTTGTCGTACGAGCAGTACTTC. Translating gives CASSQGLSYEQYF.

This clonotype appeared many times. The chain has TRBV20-1 and TRBJ2-5; TRBD2 matches 7 bases. Germline CDR1 DFQATT, CDR2 SNEGSKA (reference sequence). J was trimmed by 3 bases and V by 5 bases; bases with no gene match: 12. The CDR3 is 15 amino acids. The CDR3 coding sequence is TGCAGTGCTCTCGGGCTAGCGGACCCTAAAGAGACCCAGTACTTC. Translation gives CSALGLADPKETQYF.

This clonotype was counted once. The J gene is TRBJ1-3, the V gene TRBV3-1; D gene ambiguous. Germline V gene data show CDR1 as LGHDT and CDR2 as YNNKEL (reference sequence). CDR3 size: 12 residues. V lost 0 bases to trimming and J lost 8 bases, with 5 bases between them. The CDR3 region is CASSQDWDTIYF. The CDR3 nucleotides are TGTGCCAGCAGCCAAGATTGGGACACCATATATTTT.

This clonotype showed up many times. For the CDR3, the DNA is TGTGCCAGCAGCCAAGTCACCGGGACAGGGGCCGGAAACACCATATATTTT. It yields the protein CASSQVTGTGAGNTIYF. The J gene is TRBJ1-3, the V gene TRBV3-1; 10 bases fit TRBD1. The V gene end was trimmed by 1 base and the J gene end by 4 bases; junction bases not matched to a gene: 7. Germline CDR1 and CDR2: LGHDT and YNNKEL (reference sequence). The CDR3 length is 17 residues.

V is TRBV5-4 and J is TRBJ2-7; D is unresolved. The CDR3 has 14 residues. Germline V CDR1 and CDR2: SGHNT, YYREEE (reference sequence). V was cut by 0 bases and J by 2 bases, with 9 bases left in between. For the CDR3, the DNA is TGTGCCAGCAGCTTGGGGCCGGAGACCTACGAGCAGTACTTC. It translates to CASSLGPETYEQYF.

At least ten counts were recorded for this clonotype. The V gene is TRBV28, the J gene TRBJ1-1; no definite D call. Trimming cost V 6 bases and J 1 base, with 12 bases left between them. Looked up from germline, CDR1 is MDHEN and CDR2 is SYDVKM. The CDR3 length is 14 residues. The CDR3 spells CASRITPGNTEAFF. The CDR3 DNA reads as TGTGCCAGCAGGATCACTCCGGGGAACACTGAAGCTTTCTTT.

Ten or more counts support this clonotype. The J gene is TRBJ2-1, the V gene TRBV7-9, with 8 bases matching TRBD1. The CDR3 is made up of 16 amino acids. The germline V gene has CDR1 SEHNR and CDR2 FQNEAQ (reference sequence). J gave up 7 bases and V 3 bases, and 11 bases lay outside the gene matches. This chain's CDR3 is CASSLMWETGANEQFF. The CDR3 DNA follows: TGTGCCAGCAGCTTGATGTGGGAGACAGGGGCAAATGAGCAGTTCTTC. Looking up the rest from reference TRBV7-9 and TRBJ2-1 gives the full variable domain: DTGVSQNPRHKITKRGQNVTFRCDPISEHNRLYWYRQTLGQGPEFLTYFQNEAQLEKSRLLSDRFSAERPKGSFSTLEIQRTEQGDSAMYLCASSLMWETGANEQFFGPGTRLTVL.

At least ten counts were recorded for this clonotype. This chain joins TRBV12-3 or TRBV12-4 and TRBJ1-1; D is unresolved. The V gene lost 3 bases and the J gene lost 3 bases, with 5 bases spanning the gap. The CDR3 spans 12 residues. In nucleotides, the CDR3 is TGTGCCAGCAGTTTCGGGCACACTGAAGCTTTCTTT. Encoded protein: CASSFGHTEAFF.

This clonotype was seen repeatedly, ten times or more. J is TRBJ1-5 and V is TRBV20-1, with TRBD1 matching over 7 bases. Germline CDR1 is DFQATT and CDR2 is SNEGSKA (reference sequence). The CDR3 spans 12 residues. The ends lost 6 bases at V and 6 bases at J; junction bases unmatched: 5. The CDR3 is CSAVRGAQPQHF. CDR3 DNA sequence: TGCAGTGCAGTCAGGGGGGCTCAGCCCCAGCATTTT.

This chain uses TRBV19 with TRBJ2-5; D is perhaps TRBD1 or TRBD2 (5 bases each). Germline V lookup: CDR1 LNHDA, CDR2 SQIVND (reference sequence). Between the trimmed V and J ends, which lost 5 bases and 1 base, there was a span of 8 bases. CDR3 size: 13 residues. The CDR3 sequence: CASSGGGQETQYF. The CDR3 DNA reads as TGTGCCAGTAGTGGTGGGGGCCAAGAGACCCAGTACTTC.

At least ten counts were recorded for this clonotype. The chain employs TRBV3-1 and TRBJ1-4, with TRBD1 as a possible D gene (5 bases). Germline values: CDR1 LGHDT, CDR2 YNNKEL (reference sequence). CDR3 length: 13 amino acids. Trimming took off 4 bases at V and 6 bases at J, with 9 bases between the two ends. In DNA form, the CDR3 reads TGTGCCAGCAGCCCCGGGACCCATGAAAAACTGTTTTTT. Translating it yields CASSPGTHEKLFF. Full variable domain (rest looked up from reference TRBV3-1 and TRBJ1-4): DTAVSQTPKYLVTQMGNDKSIKCEQNLGHDTMYWYKQDSKKFLKIMFSYNNKELIINETVPNRFSPKSPDKAHLNLHINSLELGDSAVYFCASSPGTHEKLFFGSGTQLSVL.

This clonotype was counted ten times or more. The chain has TRBV28 and TRBJ1-2; weak D call: TRBD1 (6 bases). V lost 1 base and J lost 6, with 18 bases in between. Germline V gene lookup returns CDR1 MDHEN and CDR2 SYDVKM. CDR3 length: 16 amino acids. CDR3 bases: TGTGCCAGCAGTTTATCCATACCCGGACAGACCCATGGCTACACCTTC. Its protein is CASSLSIPGQTHGYTF.

This clonotype was seen repeatedly, ten times or more. The chain has TRBV30 and TRBJ2-7, with D perhaps being TRBD1 or TRBD2 (5 bases each). Trimming shortened V by 4 bases and J by 2 bases, and 18 bases separated the two germline ends. This CDR3 spans 15 amino acids. CDR1 and CDR2 from the germline V gene are GTSNPN and SVGIG (reference sequence). The CDR3 sequence: CAWKVRGGGPYEQYF. The CDR3 DNA reads TGTGCCTGGAAGGTCCGGGGCGGAGGCCCCTACGAGCAGTACTTC.

This clonotype was counted many times. CDR3 protein: CASSLAQGYEQYF. The CDR3 DNA reads as TGTGCCAGCAGCTTAGCCCAGGGTTACGAGCAGTACTTC. V is TRBV7-8 and J is TRBJ2-7; D perhaps matches TRBD1 (5 bases). The CDR3 extends over 13 amino acids. Trimming removed 0 bases from V and 4 bases from J, with 7 bases in between. Germline CDR1 reads SGHVS; CDR2 reads FQNEAQ.